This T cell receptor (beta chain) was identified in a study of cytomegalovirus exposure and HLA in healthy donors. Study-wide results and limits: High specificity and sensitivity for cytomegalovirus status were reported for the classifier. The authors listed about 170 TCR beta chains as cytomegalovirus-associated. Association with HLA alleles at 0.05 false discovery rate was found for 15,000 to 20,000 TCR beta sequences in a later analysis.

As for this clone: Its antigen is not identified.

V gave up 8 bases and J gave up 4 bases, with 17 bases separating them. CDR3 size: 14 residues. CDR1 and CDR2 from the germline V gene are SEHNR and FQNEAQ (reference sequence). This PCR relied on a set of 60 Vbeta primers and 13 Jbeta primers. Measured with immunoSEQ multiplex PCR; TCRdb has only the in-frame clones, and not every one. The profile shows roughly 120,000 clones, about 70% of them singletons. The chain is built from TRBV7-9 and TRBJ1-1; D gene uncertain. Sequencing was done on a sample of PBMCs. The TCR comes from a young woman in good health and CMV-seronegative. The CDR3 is CASLNLERATEAFF. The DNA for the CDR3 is TGTGCCAGCCTAAATCTAGAACGAGCCACTGAAGCTTTCTTT.